This T cell receptor (beta chain) was sequenced during a study of blood T cell repertoires in COVID-19. Study information: Nucleic acid was either cDNA or gDNA, and it came from T cells, B-cell-depleted T cells, or PBMCs.

This study enrolled people aged about 18 to 100 from around 26 US geographic areas. This CDR3 region has 16 residues. Trimming stripped 5 bases from V and 4 bases from J, with 20 bases between. Germline values: CDR1 LNHDA, CDR2 SQIVND (reference sequence). Data came from immunoSEQ multiplex PCR; TCRdb stores just in-frame clones and leaves some out. The profile shows 380,000 or so clones, approximately 86% of them singletons. This sequence originates from a woman aged 35 to 49 with acute COVID-19. Sequenced material: PBMCs or T cells enriched from blood (not recorded which). The chain couples TRBV19 to TRBJ2-5, with D possibly matching TRBD2 (6 bases). The CDR3 coding sequence is TGTGCCAGTAGTGTGGGCGGGGCCCACTTCGGAGAGACCCAGTACTTC. Its protein is CASSVGGAHFGETQYF.